The source of this T cell receptor (beta chain) is a study of T cell repertoires in cytomegalovirus infection. Study-wide context: Both recently identified HLA-C-restricted and well-studied HLA-B-restricted CMV epitopes were used in the study. CMV infection and matching HLA type were both indicated by public TCR beta signatures. Study-level findings and limits: The cumulative frequency of public TCR beta families distinguished individuals who carried CMV together with the relevant HLA.

This CDR3 has 13 residues. The germline V gene encodes CDR1 SGHVS and CDR2 FQNEAQ. The germline V and J ends were trimmed by 4 bases and 8 bases, with 14 bases remaining between them. TCRdb redid the calling of the reads with MiXCR, one entry per CDR3 protein. The sample includes fewer than 1,000,000 distinct CDR3 sequences, 25% to 40% of them seen just once. This clonotype was recorded at least ten times. Its antigen remains unknown. The sequencing here drew on cultured CD8+ T cells from PBMCs, taken from culture after CMV antigen stimulation. This chain connects TRBV7-8 to TRBJ1-2, with D perhaps TRBD1 (5 bases). This sequence originates from a human donor in good health (CMV status not recorded). Some clones in this sample may be carry-over from other donors' samples. The CDR3 sequence: CASSYGQGAGYTF. The CDR3 region has the DNA TGTGCCAGCAGCTACGGCCAGGGCGCCGGCTACACCTTC.